This TCR beta chain appears in the sequencing data of a study of T cells in Graves' hyperthyroidism and ophthalmopathy. On this clonotype: The antigen is unknown.

Germline loops: CDR1 SGHKS, CDR2 YYEKEE (reference sequence). This CDR3 comprises 18 residues. Trimming stripped 3 bases from V and 0 bases from J, with 16 bases between. Study findings and constraints: Ophthalmopathy, which appeared later, was predicted by the model a median 6.5 months before onset.

From RNA transcripts, TCR beta CDR3 regions were amplified. Initially, a first-round RT-PCR of the TCR CDR3 employed the HTBI primer set. MiXCR, run by TCRdb on the multiplex PCR reads, gives a single entry per CDR3 protein. The data contain about 380,000 distinct CDR3 sequences, about 18% of them singletons. V usage is TRBV5-5 and J usage is TRBJ1-6; tentatively, D is TRBD1 (6 bases). This sequence was found in a man between 18 and 29 years old with Graves' ophthalmopathy. Source material: blood. DNA of the CDR3: TGTGCCAGCAGCTATACCGGGACATGGAGCTCCTATAATTCACCCCTCCACTTT. This sequence encodes CASSYTGTWSSYNSPLHF.